This T cell receptor (beta chain) was sequenced in a study of blood T cells in healthy people across ages. Study outcomes and limitations: It was found that TCR beta diversity correlated strongly with the percentage of naive T cells.

Using a J-beta primer mix together with a sample-barcoded 5' primer, a second PCR was run for roughly 6 to 11 cycles. Tags on each cDNA molecule came from a template-switch adaptor with 12 random nucleotides. TCRdb re-derived calls from the 5' RACE reads in MiXCR, one entry per CDR3 protein. The sample lists about 970,000 distinct CDR3 sequences; 51% were seen once. In the case of this clonotype: The target antigen is unknown.

The clonotype was recovered from a woman aged 55-70 years in good health. Sequenced: blood.

CDR3 sequence (DNA): TGCAGCGTTGTATCGGGGGCCCACTATGGCTACACCTTC. As protein: CSVVSGAHYGYTF. This chain connects TRBV29-1 to TRBJ1-2; D perhaps matches TRBD1 (6 bases). Germline V gene sequence: CDR1 SQVTM, CDR2 ANQGSEA. This CDR3 comprises 13 residues. V was clipped by 4 bases and J by 3 bases, with 12 bases between them.